The present T cell receptor (beta chain) was sequenced within a study of T cells in Graves' hyperthyroidism and ophthalmopathy. Germline lookup yields CDR1 LGHNT and CDR2 FRNRAP. J was trimmed by 2 bases and V by 5 bases; bases with no gene match: 5. There are 14 residues in the CDR3. RNA transcripts provided the source from which TCR beta CDR3 regions were amplified. A first-round RT-PCR of the TCR CDR3 used the HTBI primer set. TCRdb independently ran MiXCR on the multiplex PCR reads; one entry per CDR3 protein. The sample holds approximately 620,000 distinct CDR3 sequences, approximately 14% seen once. From less than 13 ml of fresh peripheral blood, PBMCs were isolated. About this clonotype: Its antigen is currently unknown.

Study-wide points: Ophthalmopathy stood apart from stable hyperthyroidism in a 13 V-J model.

V is TRBV12-5 and J is TRBJ2-7; 8 bases agree with TRBD1. Input material: blood. The clonotype was recovered from a woman aged 30 to 39 with Graves' hyperthyroidism that later progressed to Graves' ophthalmopathy. The CDR3 spells CASGRGQAAYEQYF. Here the CDR3 DNA reads TGTGCTAGTGGTCGGGGACAGGCCGCCTACGAGCAGTACTTC.